This TCR beta chain was observed in a study of shared clonotypes between healthy human individuals. As processed by the authors: Junction-only immunoSEQ data arrived without quality scores, meaning filtering differed. TCRdb keeps only in-frame clones here, not all; method: immunoSEQ multiplex PCR. The DNA gave D and trimming, while V, J and clone size come from that table. Among 2 million to 2.5 million clones listed, 80% to 95% were seen once. CDR3 length equals 15 residues. Germline values: CDR1 SGHTA, CDR2 FQGTGA. As concerns this clone: Mismatch with germline at one junction end may stem from a read error.

The source of this sequence is a man between 18 and 29 years old in good health. Some clones in this sample may be carry-over from other donors' samples. The rearrangement links TRBV7-3 to TRBJ1-6; 8 positions agree with TRBD1. Sequenced: naive CD4+ T cells from PBMCs. Specified subset: CD45RA+ positively selected. Here the CDR3 DNA reads TGTGCCAGCAGCTTGACAGGGGTCCATAATTCGCCCCTCCACTTT. Its protein product is CASSLTGVHNSPLHF.